The next 6 T cell receptor beta chains were all read from a single sample in a study of blood T cells in healthy people across ages. Combining a sample-barcoded 5' primer with a J-beta primer mix, a second PCR ran for roughly 7 to 11 cycles. TCRdb used MiXCR to reprocess the 5' RACE reads, holding one entry per CDR3 protein. This repertoire shows approximately 790,000 distinct CDR3 sequences, around 68% found once; its top ten account for roughly 26%. Specimen: blood. All receptors come from a man in his thirties or forties in good health.

This clonotype was counted between two and nine times. The chain links TRBV7-2 to TRBJ2-5, with a weak D call TRBD1 (5 bases). The germline CDR1 and CDR2 sequences are SGHTA and FQGNSA. This CDR3 comprises 14 residues. Trimming pared 5 bases from V and 1 base from J, leaving 11 bases between. In DNA form, the CDR3 reads TGTGCCAGCAGCACCTCAAGGGGCCAAGAGACCCAGTACTTC. Translated, it gives CASSTSRGQETQYF.

This clonotype was recorded only once. The rearrangement links TRBV28 to TRBJ2-7, with a weak D call TRBD1 (6 bases). The CDR3 extends over 11 amino acids. V was trimmed by 10 bases and J by 5 bases, leaving 12 bases between them. CDR1 and CDR2 (germline): MDHEN, SYDVKM. CDR3 loop: CATDRMHEQYF. CDR3 nucleotides: TGTGCCACGGACAGAATGCACGAGCAGTACTTC.

The CDR3 DNA sequence: TGTGCCAGCAGCTTGACGGGACGGACTGAAGCTTTCTTT. Translation: CASSLTGRTEAFF. J is TRBJ1-1 and V is TRBV5-5; D perhaps matches TRBD1 (5 bases). The V end lost 1 base, the J end lost 5 bases, and 9 bases lay between the germline ends. Germline-derived CDR1 and CDR2 are SGHKS and YYEKEE (reference sequence). This CDR3 region has 13 residues.

As regards this clonotype: The junction and the germline gene differ at one end; a read error may be behind it. The V and J genes are TRBV12-3 or TRBV12-4 and TRBJ2-3, with D possibly matching TRBD2 (6 bases). The CDR3 covers 14 residues. DNA of the CDR3: TGTGCCAGCAGGACTCTAGCGAGCACAGATACACAGTATTTT. Its protein is CASRTLASTDTQYF.

J is TRBJ2-7 and V is TRBV27; 9 bases are shared with TRBD1. J lost 6 bases, V lost 8 bases, and 8 bases had no gene match. CDR3 length: 13 amino acids. From germline, CDR1 is MNHEY and CDR2 SMNVEV (reference sequence). CDR3 in amino acids: CASAGTGISEQYF. CDR3 coding DNA: TGTGCCAGCGCCGGGACAGGGATCTCCGAGCAGTACTTC.

The CDR3 region has the DNA TGTGCCAGCAGCTTAGTGTTAAGGGGCGGCCGCCAAAGGAATGAGCAGTTCTTC. Translation: CASSLVLRGGRQRNEQFF. The V gene is TRBV7-2, the J gene TRBJ2-1, with D possibly matching TRBD1 (5 bases). The germline V gene has CDR1 SGHTA and CDR2 FQGNSA. CDR3 length: 18 residues. V was cut by 1 base and J by 7 bases, with 23 bases left in between.